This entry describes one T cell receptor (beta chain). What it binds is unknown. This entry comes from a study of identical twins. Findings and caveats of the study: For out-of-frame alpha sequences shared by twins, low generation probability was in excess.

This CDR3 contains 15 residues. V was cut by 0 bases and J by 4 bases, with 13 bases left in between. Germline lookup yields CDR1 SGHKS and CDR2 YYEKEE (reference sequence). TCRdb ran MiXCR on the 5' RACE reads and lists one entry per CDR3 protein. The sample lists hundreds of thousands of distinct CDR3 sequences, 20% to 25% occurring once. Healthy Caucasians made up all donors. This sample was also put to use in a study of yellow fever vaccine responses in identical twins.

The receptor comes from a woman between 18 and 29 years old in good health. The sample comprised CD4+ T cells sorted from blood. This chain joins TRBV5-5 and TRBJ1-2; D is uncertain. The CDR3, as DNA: TGTGCCAGCAGCTTGGCAGCAGTATCAGCCTATGGCTACACCTTC. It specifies CASSLAAVSAYGYTF.